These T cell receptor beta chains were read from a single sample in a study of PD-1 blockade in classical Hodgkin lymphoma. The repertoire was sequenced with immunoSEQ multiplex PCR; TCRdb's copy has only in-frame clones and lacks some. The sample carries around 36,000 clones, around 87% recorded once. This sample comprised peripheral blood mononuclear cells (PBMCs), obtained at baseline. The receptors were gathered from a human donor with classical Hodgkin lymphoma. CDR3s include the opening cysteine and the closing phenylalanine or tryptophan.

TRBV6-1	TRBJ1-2	CASSAPDRGRNYGYTF
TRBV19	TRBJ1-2	CASSEGNYGYTF
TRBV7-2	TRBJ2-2	CASRWNGQNTGELFF
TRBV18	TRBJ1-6	CASSPQARANSYNSPLHF
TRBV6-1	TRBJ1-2	CASSVFPGSNYGYTF
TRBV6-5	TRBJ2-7	CASSYPAYEQYF
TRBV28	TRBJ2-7	CASSLKGITYEQYF
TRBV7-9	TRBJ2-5	CASSPGTSGGYQYEETQYF
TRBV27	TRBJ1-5	CASSPEGNSNQPQHF
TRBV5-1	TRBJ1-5	CASSWAGEQPQHF
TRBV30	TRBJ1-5	CAWSVATANQPQHF
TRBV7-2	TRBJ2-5	CASSWDREETQYF
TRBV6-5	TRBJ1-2	CASGRDYGYTF
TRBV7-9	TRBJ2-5	CASSLSPERFQETQYF
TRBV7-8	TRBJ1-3	CASSSRRSGNTIYF
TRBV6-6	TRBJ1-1	CASSYSMNAEAFF
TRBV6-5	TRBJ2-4	CASNLDLPNIQYF
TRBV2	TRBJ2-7	CATDNGGSGEQYF
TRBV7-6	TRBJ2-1	CASSLGPGGSYNEQFF
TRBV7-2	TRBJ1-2	CASSLLPGANYGYTF
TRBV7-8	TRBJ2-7	CASSLEVGAYEQYF
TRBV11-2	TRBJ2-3	CASSRGLAEAPDTQYF
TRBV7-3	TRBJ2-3	CASSFDGGWADTQYF
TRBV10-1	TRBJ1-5	CARPRGEGQPQHF
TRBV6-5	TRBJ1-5	CASSGPSNQPQHF
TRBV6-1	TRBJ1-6	CASRHWTDYNSPLHF
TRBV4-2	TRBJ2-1	CASSQDRGRGEFF
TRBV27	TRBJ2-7	CASSLSRRTVSSYEQYF
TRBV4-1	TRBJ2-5	CASSQPPGEQGTQYF
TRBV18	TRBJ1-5	CASSREGSNQPQHF
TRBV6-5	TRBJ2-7	CASKSIYEQYF
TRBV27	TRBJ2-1	CASSLSRGGGVYNEQFF
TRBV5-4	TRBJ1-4	CASSSRGSGTNEKLFF
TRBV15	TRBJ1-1	CATSREGQGENTEAFF
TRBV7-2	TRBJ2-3	CASSLATTTGGRTDTQYF
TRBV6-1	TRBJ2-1	CASREAGGPYNEQFF
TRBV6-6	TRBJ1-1	CASSYTRQIEAFF
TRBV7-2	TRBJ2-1	CASSFGPVDEQFF
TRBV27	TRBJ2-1	CASSPLTSPVRQFF
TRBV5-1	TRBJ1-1	CASSIREPVNTEAFF
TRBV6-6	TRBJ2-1	CASSYDERYNEQFF
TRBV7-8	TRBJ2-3	CASSLALKFDTRSTDTQYF
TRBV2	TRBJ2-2	CASTRLNTGELFF
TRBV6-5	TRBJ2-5	CASSYSALGETQYF
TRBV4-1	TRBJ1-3	CASSQSGHGNTIYF
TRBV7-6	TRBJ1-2	CASSLLSSPNYGYTF
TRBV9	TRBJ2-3	CASSVRVFTDTQYF
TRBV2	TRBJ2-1	CASTERRTFNEQFF